This T cell receptor (beta chain) was profiled in a study of neoadjuvant anti-PD-1 for oral cavity cancer. The CDR3 consists of 13 residues. V was pared by 4 bases and J by 2 bases, with 8 bases between. Germline CDR1 reads SGHRS; CDR2 reads YFSETQ. Notes on this clone: Its antigen is as yet unknown.

Assay: immunoSEQ multiplex PCR; the TCRdb copy retains only in-frame clones and omits some. The sample consists of about 8,000 clones, 55% to 75% of them appearing once. Sample time point: after neoadjuvant nivolumab, at surgical resection. Study-level results: Post-nivolumab, blood T cell clonality was significantly elevated in non-responders.

The sample was PBMCs, taken after nivolumab (anti-PD-1) treatment. The chain has TRBV5-1 and TRBJ2-3; no reliable D call. This TCR was recovered from a person aged 35-79 years with oral cavity squamous cell carcinoma. The CDR3 DNA sequence: TGCGCCAGCAGCGGTCAGTCCACAGATACGCAGTATTTT. This sequence encodes CASSGQSTDTQYF.